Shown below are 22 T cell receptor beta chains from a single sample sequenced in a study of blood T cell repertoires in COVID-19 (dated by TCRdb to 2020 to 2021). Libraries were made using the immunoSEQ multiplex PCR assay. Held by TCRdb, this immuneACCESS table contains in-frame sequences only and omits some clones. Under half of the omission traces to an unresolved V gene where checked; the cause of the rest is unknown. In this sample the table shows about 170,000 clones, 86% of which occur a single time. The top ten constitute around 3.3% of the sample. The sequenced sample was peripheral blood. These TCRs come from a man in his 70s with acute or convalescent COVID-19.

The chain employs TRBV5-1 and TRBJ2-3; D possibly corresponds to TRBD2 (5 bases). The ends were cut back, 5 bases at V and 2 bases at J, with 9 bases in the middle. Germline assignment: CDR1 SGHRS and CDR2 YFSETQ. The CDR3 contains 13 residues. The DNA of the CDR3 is TGCGCCAGCAGTAGCGCCGCCACAGATACGCAGTATTTT. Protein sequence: CASSSAATDTQYF.

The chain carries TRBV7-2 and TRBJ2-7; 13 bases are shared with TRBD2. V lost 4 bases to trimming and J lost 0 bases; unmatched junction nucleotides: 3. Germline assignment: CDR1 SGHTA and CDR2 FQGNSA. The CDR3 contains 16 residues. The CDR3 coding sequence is TGTGCCAGCAGCTGGACTAGCGGGGGCCTCTCCTACGAGCAGTACTTC. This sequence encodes CASSWTSGGLSYEQYF. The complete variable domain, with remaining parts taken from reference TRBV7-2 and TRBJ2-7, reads GAGVSQSPSNKVTEKGKDVELRCDPISGHTALYWYRQSLGQGLEFLIYFQGNSAPDKSGLPSDRFSAERTGGSVSTLTIQRTQQEDSAVYLCASSWTSGGLSYEQYFGPGTRLTVT.

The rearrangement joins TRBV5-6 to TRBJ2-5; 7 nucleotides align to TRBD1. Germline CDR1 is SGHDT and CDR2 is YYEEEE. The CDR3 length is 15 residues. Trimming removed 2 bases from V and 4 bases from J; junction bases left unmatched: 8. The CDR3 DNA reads TGTGCCAGCAGCTTATACAGGGGAGAAGGAGAGACCCAGTACTTC. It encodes CASSLYRGEGETQYF.

Here the CDR3 DNA reads TGTGCCAGCAGTCCTATCGGGAGGGAGCTGTTTTTT. Its protein product is CASSPIGRELFF. J is TRBJ2-2 and V is TRBV6-5; weak D call: TRBD2 (5 bases). V lost 5 bases, J lost 9 bases, and 10 bases lay in between. The CDR3 totals 12 residues. Germline CDR1 and CDR2: MNHEY and SVGAGI.

CDR3 loop: CASSSPVVQETQYF. The CDR3 DNA sequence: TGTGCCAGCAGCTCACCAGTGGTCCAAGAGACCCAGTACTTC. The genes are TRBV5-4 and TRBJ2-5; D unclear. The CDR3 has 14 amino acids. The germline V gene has CDR1 SGHNT and CDR2 YYREEE (reference sequence). V was trimmed by 3 bases and J by 1 base, leaving 10 bases between them.

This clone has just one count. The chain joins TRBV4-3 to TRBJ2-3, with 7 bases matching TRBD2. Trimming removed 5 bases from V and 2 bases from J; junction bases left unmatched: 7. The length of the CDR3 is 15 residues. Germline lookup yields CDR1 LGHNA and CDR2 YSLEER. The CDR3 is CASSYGGGNTDTQYF. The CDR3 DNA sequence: TGCGCCAGCAGCTACGGCGGGGGAAACACAGATACGCAGTATTTT.

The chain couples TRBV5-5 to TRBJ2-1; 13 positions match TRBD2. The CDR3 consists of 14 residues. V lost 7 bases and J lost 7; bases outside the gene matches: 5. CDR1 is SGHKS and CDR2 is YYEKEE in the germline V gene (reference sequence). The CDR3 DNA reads TGTGCCAGCTTTCGGACTAGCGGGGGAAATGAGCAGTTCTTC. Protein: CASFRTSGGNEQFF.

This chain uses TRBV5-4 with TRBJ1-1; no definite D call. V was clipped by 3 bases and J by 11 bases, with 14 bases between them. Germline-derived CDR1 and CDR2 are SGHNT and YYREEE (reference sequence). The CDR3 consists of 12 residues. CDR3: CASSSTRELAFF. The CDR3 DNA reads TGTGCCAGCAGCTCGACAAGGGAGTTGGCTTTCTTT.

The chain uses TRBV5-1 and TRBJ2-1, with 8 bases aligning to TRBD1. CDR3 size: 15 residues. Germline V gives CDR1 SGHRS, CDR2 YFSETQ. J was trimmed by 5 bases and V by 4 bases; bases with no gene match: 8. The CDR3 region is CASSATDRANNEQFF. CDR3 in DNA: TGCGCCAGCAGCGCAACGGACAGGGCAAACAATGAGCAGTTCTTC. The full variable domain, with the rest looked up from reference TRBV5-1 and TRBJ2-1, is KAGVTQTPRYLIKTRGQQVTLSCSPISGHRSVSWYQQTPGQGLQFLFEYFSETQRNKGNFPGRFSGRQFSNSRSEMNVSTLELGDSALYLCASSATDRANNEQFFGPGTRLTVL.

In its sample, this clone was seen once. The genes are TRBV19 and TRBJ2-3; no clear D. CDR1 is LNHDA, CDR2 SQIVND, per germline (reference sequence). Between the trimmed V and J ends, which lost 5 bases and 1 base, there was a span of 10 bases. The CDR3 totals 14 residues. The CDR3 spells CASSWPLRTDTQYF. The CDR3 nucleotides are TGTGCCAGTAGTTGGCCCCTGCGCACAGATACGCAGTATTTT.

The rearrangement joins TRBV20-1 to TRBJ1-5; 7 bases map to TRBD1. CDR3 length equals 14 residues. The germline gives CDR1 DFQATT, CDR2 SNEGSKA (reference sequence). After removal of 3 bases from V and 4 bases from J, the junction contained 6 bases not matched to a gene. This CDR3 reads CSASNSRGNQPQHF. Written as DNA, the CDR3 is TGCAGTGCTAGTAACTCCAGGGGGAATCAGCCCCAGCATTTT.

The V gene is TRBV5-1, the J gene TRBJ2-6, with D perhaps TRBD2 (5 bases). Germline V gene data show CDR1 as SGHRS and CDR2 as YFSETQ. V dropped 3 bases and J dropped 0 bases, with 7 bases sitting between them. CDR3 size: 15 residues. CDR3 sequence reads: CASSSGNSGANVLTF. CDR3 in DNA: TGCGCCAGCAGCTCCGGGAACTCTGGGGCCAACGTCCTGACTTTC.

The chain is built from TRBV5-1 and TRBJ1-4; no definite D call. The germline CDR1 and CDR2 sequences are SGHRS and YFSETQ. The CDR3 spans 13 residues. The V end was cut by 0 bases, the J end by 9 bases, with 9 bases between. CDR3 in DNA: TGCGCCAGCAGCTTGGCCGAGGGCCAAAAACTGTTTTTT. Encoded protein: CASSLAEGQKLFF.

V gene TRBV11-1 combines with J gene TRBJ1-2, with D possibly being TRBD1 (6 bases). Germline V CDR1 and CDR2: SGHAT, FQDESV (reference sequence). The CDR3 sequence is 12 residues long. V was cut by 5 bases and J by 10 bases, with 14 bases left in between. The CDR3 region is CASSATNRDYTF. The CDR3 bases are TGTGCCAGCAGCGCAACGAACAGGGACTACACCTTC. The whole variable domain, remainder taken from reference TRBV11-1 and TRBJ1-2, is EAEVAQSPRYKITEKSQAVAFWCDPISGHATLYWYRQILGQGPELLVQFQDESVVDDSQLPKDRFSAERLKGVDSTLKIQPAELGDSAMYLCASSATNRDYTFGSGTRLTVV.

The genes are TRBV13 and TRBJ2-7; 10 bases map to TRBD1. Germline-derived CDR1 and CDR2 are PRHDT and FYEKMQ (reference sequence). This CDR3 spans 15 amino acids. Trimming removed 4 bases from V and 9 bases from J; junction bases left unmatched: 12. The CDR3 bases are TGTGCCAGCAGCTACCTTACCGGGACAGGGGTGACGCAGTACTTC. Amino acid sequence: CASSYLTGTGVTQYF.

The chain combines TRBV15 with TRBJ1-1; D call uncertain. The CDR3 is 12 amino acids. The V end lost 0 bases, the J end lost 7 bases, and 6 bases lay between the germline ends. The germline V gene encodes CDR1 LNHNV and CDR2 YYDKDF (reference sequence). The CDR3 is CATSRDRSEAFF. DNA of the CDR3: TGTGCCACCAGCAGAGATCGGAGTGAAGCTTTCTTT.

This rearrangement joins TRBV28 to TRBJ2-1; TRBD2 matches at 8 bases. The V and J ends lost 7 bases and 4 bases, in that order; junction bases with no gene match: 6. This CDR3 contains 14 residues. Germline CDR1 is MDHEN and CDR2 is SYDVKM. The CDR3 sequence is CASTSSGGYNEQFF. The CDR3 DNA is TGTGCCAGCACTTCTTCGGGGGGGTACAATGAGCAGTTCTTC.

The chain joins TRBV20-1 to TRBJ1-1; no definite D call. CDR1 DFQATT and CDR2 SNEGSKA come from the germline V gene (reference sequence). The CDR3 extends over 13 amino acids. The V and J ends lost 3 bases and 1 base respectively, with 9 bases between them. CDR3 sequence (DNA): TGCAGTGCTAGTCGGGGAGAGAACACTGAAGCTTTCTTT. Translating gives CSASRGENTEAFF.

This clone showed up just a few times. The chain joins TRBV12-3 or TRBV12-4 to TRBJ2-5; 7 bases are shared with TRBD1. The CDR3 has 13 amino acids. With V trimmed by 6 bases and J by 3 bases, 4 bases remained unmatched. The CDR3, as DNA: TGTGCCAGCAGAAGCGACAGGGAAGAGACCCAGTACTTC. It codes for CASRSDREETQYF.

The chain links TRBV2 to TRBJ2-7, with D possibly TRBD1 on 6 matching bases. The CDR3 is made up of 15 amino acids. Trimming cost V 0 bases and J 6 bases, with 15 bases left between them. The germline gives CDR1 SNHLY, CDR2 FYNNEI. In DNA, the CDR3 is TGTGCCAGCAGTGAAGCGACAGGTTTTCGAGTCGAGCAGTACTTC. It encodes CASSEATGFRVEQYF.

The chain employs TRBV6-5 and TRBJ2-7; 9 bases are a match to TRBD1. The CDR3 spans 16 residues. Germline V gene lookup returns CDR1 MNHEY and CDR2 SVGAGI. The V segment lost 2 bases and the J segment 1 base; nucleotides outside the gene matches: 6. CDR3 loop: CASSYTPGTGSYEQYF. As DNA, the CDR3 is TGTGCCAGCAGTTACACTCCCGGGACAGGGTCCTACGAGCAGTACTTC.

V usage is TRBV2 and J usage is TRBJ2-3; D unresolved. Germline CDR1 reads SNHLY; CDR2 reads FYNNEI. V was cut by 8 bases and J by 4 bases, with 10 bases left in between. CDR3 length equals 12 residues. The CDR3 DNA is TGTGCCAGCGCCCGAAGAGCAGATACGCAGTATTTT. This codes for CASARRADTQYF.